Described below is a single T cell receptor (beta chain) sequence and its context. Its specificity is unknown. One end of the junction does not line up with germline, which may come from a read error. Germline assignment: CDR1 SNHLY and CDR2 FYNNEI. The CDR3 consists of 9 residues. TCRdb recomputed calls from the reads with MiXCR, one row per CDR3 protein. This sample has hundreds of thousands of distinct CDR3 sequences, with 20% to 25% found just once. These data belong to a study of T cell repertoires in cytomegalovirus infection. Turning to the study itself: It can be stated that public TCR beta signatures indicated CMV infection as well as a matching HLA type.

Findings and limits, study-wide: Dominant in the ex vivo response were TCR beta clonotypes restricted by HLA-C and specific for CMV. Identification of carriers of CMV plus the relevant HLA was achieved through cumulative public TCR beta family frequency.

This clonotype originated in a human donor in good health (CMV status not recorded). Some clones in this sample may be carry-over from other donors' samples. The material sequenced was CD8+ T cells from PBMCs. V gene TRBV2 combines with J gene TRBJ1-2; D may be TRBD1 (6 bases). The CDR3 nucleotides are TGTGCCAGCAGTGATTATGGACAGTTC. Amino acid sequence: CASSDYGQF.